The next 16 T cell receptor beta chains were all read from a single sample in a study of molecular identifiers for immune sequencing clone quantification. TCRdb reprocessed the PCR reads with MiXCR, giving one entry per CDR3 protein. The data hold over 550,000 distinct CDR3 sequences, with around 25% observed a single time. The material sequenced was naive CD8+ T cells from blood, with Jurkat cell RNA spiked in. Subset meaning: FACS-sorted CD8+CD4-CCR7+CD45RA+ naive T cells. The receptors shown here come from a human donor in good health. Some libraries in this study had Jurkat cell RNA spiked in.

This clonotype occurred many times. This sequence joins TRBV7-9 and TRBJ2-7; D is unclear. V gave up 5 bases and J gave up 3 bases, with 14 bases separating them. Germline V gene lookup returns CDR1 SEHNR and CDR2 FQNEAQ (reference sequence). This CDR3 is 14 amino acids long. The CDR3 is CASSQTVVSYEQYF. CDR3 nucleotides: TGTGCCAGCAGCCAAACCGTGGTAAGCTACGAGCAGTACTTC.

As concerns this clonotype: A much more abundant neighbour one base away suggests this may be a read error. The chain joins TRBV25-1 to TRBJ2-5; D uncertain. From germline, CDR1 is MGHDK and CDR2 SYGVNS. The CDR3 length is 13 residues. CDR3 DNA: TGTGCCAGCAGTGATGCGAACGAAGAGACCCAGTGCTTC. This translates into CASSDANEETQCF.

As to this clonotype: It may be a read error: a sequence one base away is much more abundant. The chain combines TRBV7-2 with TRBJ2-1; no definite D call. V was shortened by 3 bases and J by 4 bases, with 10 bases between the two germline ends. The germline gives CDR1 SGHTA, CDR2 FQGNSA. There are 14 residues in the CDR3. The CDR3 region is CASSFDRAYNEQFF. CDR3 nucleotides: TGTGCCAGCAGCTTTGACCGGGCGTACAATGAGCAGTTCTTC.

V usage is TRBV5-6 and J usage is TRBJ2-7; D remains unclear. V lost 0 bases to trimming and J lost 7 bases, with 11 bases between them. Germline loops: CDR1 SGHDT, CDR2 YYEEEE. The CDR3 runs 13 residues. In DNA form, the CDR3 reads TGTGCCAGCAGCTTGGACAGAAATCGGGAGCAGTACTTC. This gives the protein CASSLDRNREQYF.

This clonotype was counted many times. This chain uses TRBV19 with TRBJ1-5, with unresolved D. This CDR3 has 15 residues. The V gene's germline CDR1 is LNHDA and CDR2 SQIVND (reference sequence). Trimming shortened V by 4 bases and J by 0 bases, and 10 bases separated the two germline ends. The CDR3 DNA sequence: TGTGCCAGTAGTACCCCAGAGAATAGCAATCAGCCCCAGCATTTT. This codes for CASSTPENSNQPQHF.

The CDR3 here is CASSQDQTSGSYNEQFF. The CDR3 DNA reads as TGCGCCAGCAGCCAGGACCAGACTAGCGGATCCTACAATGAGCAGTTCTTC. The genes are TRBV4-3 and TRBJ2-1; the match to TRBD2 covers 9 bases. There are 17 residues in the CDR3. The germline V gene encodes CDR1 LGHNA and CDR2 YSLEER. With 3 bases clipped from V and 1 base from J, the junction kept 7 bases outside the gene matches.

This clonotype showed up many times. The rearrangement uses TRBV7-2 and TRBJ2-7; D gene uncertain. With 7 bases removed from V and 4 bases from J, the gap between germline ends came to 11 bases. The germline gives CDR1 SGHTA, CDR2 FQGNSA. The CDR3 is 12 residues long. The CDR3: CASTTPGYEQYF. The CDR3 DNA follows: TGTGCCAGCACCACCCCAGGTTACGAGCAGTACTTC.

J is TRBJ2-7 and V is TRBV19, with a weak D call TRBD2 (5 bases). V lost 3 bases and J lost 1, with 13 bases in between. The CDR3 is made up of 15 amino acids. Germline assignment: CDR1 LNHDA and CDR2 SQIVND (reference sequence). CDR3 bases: TGTGCCAGTAGTATTGCCCCACGGGGTTCCTACGAGCAGTACTTC. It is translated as CASSIAPRGSYEQYF.

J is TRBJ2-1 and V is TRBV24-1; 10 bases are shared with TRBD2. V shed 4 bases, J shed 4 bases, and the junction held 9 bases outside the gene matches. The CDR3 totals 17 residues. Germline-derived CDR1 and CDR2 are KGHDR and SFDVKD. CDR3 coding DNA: TGTGCCACCAGTGACCACCTACTAGCGGGGCTATACAATGAGCAGTTCTTC. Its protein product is CATSDHLLAGLYNEQFF.

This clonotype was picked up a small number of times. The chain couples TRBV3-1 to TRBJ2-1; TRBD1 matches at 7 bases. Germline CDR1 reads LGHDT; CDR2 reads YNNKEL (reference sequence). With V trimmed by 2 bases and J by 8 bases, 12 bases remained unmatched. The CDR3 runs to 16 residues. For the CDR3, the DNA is TGTGCCAGCAGCCAATGGCCTCCGACAGGGTCGGATGAGCAGTTCTTC. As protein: CASSQWPPTGSDEQFF.

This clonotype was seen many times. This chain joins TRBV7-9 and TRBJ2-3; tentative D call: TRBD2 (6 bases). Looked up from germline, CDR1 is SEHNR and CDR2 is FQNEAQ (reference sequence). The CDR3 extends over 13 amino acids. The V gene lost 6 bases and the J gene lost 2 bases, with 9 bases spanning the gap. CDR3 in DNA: TGTGCCAGCAGGGAGGGGATCACAGATACGCAGTATTTT. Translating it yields CASREGITDTQYF.

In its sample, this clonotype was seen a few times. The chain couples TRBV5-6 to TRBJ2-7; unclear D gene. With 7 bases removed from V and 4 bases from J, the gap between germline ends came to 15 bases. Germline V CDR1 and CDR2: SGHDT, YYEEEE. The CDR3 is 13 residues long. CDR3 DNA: TGTGCCAGCCGCCTCGGGCAGCAATACGAGCAGTACTTC. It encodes CASRLGQQYEQYF.

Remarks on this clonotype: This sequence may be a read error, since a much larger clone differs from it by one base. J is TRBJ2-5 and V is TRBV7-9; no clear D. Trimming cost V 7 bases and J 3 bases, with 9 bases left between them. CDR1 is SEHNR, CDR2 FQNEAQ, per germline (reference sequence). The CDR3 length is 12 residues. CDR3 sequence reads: CASIGREETQYF. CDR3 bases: TGTGCCAGCATCGGACGGGAAGAGACCCAGTACTTC.

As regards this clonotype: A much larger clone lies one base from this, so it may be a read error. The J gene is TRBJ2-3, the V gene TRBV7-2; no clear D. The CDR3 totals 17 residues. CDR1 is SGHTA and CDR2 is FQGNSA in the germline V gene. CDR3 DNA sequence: TGTGCCAGCGGCTTAGTGGTCTACCCCCTGGGCACAGATACGCAGTATTTT. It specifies CASGLVVYPLGTDTQYF.

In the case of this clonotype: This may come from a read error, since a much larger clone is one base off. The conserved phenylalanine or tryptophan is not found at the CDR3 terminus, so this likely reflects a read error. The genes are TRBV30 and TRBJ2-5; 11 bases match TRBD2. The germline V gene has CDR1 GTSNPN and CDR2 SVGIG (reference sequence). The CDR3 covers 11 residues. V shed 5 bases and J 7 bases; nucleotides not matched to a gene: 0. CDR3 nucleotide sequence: TGTGCCTGGCTAGCGGGAGGGACCCAGTACCTC. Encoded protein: CAWLAGGTQYL.

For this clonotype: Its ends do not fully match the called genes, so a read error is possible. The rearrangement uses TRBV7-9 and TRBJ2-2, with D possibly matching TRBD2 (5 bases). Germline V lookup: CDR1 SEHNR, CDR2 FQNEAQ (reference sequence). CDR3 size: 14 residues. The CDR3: CASSLRPNTGELSF. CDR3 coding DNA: TGTGCCAGCAGCTTAAGGCCCAACACCGGGGAGCTGTCTTTT.